This T cell receptor beta chain was captured in a study of cytomegalovirus exposure and HLA in healthy donors. Study-level background: From around 180 million T cells, an earlier analysis saw roughly 100 million unique TCR beta sequences.

Notes on the study in general: Reports indicate that TCR beta sequences accurately predicted the HLA-A and HLA-B alleles of most subjects. It was shown in a later analysis that HLA-associated TCR beta chains were more clonally expanded than other, equally common chains.

The PCR used 60 Vbeta and 13 Jbeta primers. The method was immunoSEQ multiplex PCR; TCRdb's version includes in-frame clones alone and lacks a portion of them. This table lists some 120,000 clones. Remarks on this clone: The antigen is undetermined.

The CDR3 consists of 15 residues. Trimming took 5 bases from V and 4 from J; bases not matched to a gene: 9. The V gene's germline CDR1 is KGHSH and CDR2 LQKENI. Material: PBMCs. The source of this sequence is a man aged 35 to 55 in good health and CMV-seronegative. V gene TRBV18 combines with J gene TRBJ1-2; 8 bases fit TRBD1. The CDR3 nucleotides are TGTGCCAGCTCATCCCTCAGGGGGCGCAGCTATGGCTACACCTTC. The encoded protein is CASSSLRGRSYGYTF.